The clone carrying this T cell receptor beta chain was seen once. Its antigen remains unknown. Germline lookup yields CDR1 DFQATT and CDR2 SNEGSKA (reference sequence). The CDR3 runs 14 residues. The sample originates from a study of post-analysis software for immune sequencing data. Carried by the TCR beta cDNA libraries were unique molecular identifiers. TCRdb itself ran the PCR reads through MiXCR, one entry per CDR3 protein. The top ten hold 9.5% to 13% of the sample, which has approximately 440,000 distinct CDR3 sequences, less than 45% seen once. Study results and limitations: The five TRBV segments detected at higher frequency in patients than in controls included TRBV5-6, TRBV5-1 and TRBV20-1.

The chain has TRBV20-1 and TRBJ2-7; D unclear. The J call may be wrong; the DNA end is better matched by TRBJ2-5. Sequenced input: blood. The sequence was collected from a girl aged 5 to 17 with multiple sclerosis. This chain's CDR3 is CSARDLFLGETQYF. CDR3 nucleotides: TGCAGTGCTAGAGATTTATTTCTAGGGGAGACCCAGTACTTC.